These 14 T cell receptor beta chains were all obtained from the same sample, sequenced in a study of shared clonotypes between healthy human individuals. This table comes from immunoSEQ multiplex PCR, and its TCRdb copy is limited to in-frame clones, with some not included. The sample has about 580,000 clones, roughly 98% seen once; the top ten hold approximately 0.3%. Naive CD8 isolation took CD45RO-negative cells positively selected for CCR7 and excluded terminally differentiated effector memory CD45RA+ cells. Sample: naive CD8+ T cells sorted from blood. These receptors were collected from a man aged 25 to 40 in good health.

V is TRBV6-5 and J is TRBJ1-4, with D unresolved. The ends were cut back, 0 bases at V and 8 bases at J, with 16 bases in the middle. Germline V gene lookup returns CDR1 MNHEY and CDR2 SVGAGI. CDR3 size: 16 residues. The CDR3 DNA sequence: TGTGCCAGCAGTTACTCGAGTGGGTCGGTAGGCGAAAAACTGTTTTTT. It is translated as CASSYSSGSVGEKLFF.

V usage is TRBV9 and J usage is TRBJ2-3; 16 bases match TRBD2. V gave up 3 bases and J gave up 5 bases; unmatched junction bases: 6. The CDR3 length is 17 residues. CDR1 SGDLS and CDR2 YYNGEE come from the germline V gene. The CDR3 protein is CASSAGTSGRVEDTQYF. In DNA, the CDR3 is TGTGCCAGCAGCGCCGGGACTAGCGGGAGGGTTGAAGATACGCAGTATTTT.

The chain is built from TRBV9 and TRBJ2-2, with TRBD1 matching 8 bases. V lost 0 bases to trimming and J lost 7 bases; unmatched junction nucleotides: 11. Germline assignment: CDR1 SGDLS and CDR2 YYNGEE. The CDR3 spans 17 residues. This CDR3 reads CASSVDSGGYADGELFF. The CDR3 nucleotides are TGTGCCAGCAGCGTAGATTCAGGGGGCTATGCTGACGGGGAGCTGTTTTTT.

The J gene is TRBJ1-2, the V gene TRBV11-2, with D maybe TRBD1 (5 bases). Germline values: CDR1 SGHAT, CDR2 FQNNGV. V lost 1 base, J lost 1 base, and 16 bases lay in between. The CDR3 sequence is 17 residues long. CDR3 coding DNA: TGTGCCAGCAGCTTAGTTTACAGGCGGAACAGTAACTATGGCTACACCTTC. It encodes CASSLVYRRNSNYGYTF. Using reference TRBV11-2 and TRBJ1-2 for the parts outside the CDR3, the full variable domain is EAGVAQSPRYKIIEKRQSVAFWCNPISGHATLYWYQQILGQGPKLLIQFQNNGVVDDSQLPKDRFSAERLKGVDSTLKIQPAKLEDSAVYLCASSLVYRRNSNYGYTFGSGTRLTVV.

The chain recombines TRBV4-3 with TRBJ1-2; D is unclear. The CDR3 contains 15 residues. Trimming removed 4 bases from V and 1 base from J, with 13 bases in between. Germline CDR1 and CDR2: LGHNA and YSLEER. The CDR3: CASSLNRGLNYGYTF. DNA for the CDR3: TGCGCCAGCAGCCTCAACCGAGGGCTTAACTATGGCTACACCTTC.

The chain joins TRBV7-9 to TRBJ2-1; D not resolved. Germline CDR1 SEHNR, CDR2 FQNEAQ (reference sequence). The CDR3 is 13 residues long. The germline V and J ends were trimmed by 2 bases and 7 bases, with 9 bases remaining between them. The CDR3 sequence: CASSLSLRNEQFF. CDR3 bases: TGTGCCAGCAGCTTATCCTTAAGGAATGAGCAGTTCTTC.

The chain couples TRBV7-8 to TRBJ2-1, with TRBD1 matching 9 bases. The CDR3 length is 15 residues. Germline CDR1 and CDR2: SGHVS and FQNEAQ. The junction had 10 bases not matched to a gene; V was cut back by 6 bases and J by 7 bases. The CDR3 sequence: CASRKSRDRVNEQFF. The CDR3 DNA sequence: TGTGCCAGCAGAAAGAGCCGGGACAGGGTTAATGAGCAGTTCTTC. The whole variable domain, filled in from reference TRBV7-8 and TRBJ2-1, reads GAGVSQSPRYKVAKRGQDVALRCDPISGHVSLFWYQQALGQGPEFLTYFQNEAQLDKSGLPSDRFFAERPEGSVSTLKIQRTQQEDSAVYLCASRKSRDRVNEQFFGPGTRLTVL.

V usage is TRBV7-2 and J usage is TRBJ2-4, with unresolved D. Germline V lookup: CDR1 SGHTA, CDR2 FQGNSA. CDR3 size: 15 residues. Trimming took off 2 bases at V and 0 bases at J, with 8 bases between the two ends. The CDR3 DNA is TGTGCCAGCAGCTTAAATGCGGTAGCCAAAAACATTCAGTACTTC. The encoded protein is CASSLNAVAKNIQYF.

The count of this clone is one. The V call is TRBV28, the J call TRBJ1-4, with 7 bases identical to TRBD1. Trimming cost V 7 bases and J 0 bases; bases outside gene matches: 5. Germline V gene lookup returns CDR1 MDHEN and CDR2 SYDVKM. The CDR3 loop spans 15 amino acids. CDR3 sequence reads: CASNNRGTTNEKLFF. For the CDR3, the DNA is TGTGCCAGCAATAACAGGGGAACAACTAATGAAAAACTGTTTTTT.

DNA of the CDR3: TGTGCCAGCAGTTCTCCGGGACAGGGAGGCGAGCAGTACTTC. Its translation: CASSSPGQGGEQYF. The chain carries TRBV7-9 and TRBJ2-7; 9 nucleotides agree with TRBD1. The CDR3 totals 14 residues. The germline V gene has CDR1 SEHNR and CDR2 FQNEAQ (reference sequence). Trimming at V came to 6 bases and at J to 6 bases, leaving 9 bases not matched to a gene.

Only one count was recorded for this clone. This chain connects TRBV13 to TRBJ2-1; possible D gene TRBD2, 5 bases. The length of the CDR3 is 13 residues. Germline V gene data show CDR1 as PRHDT and CDR2 as FYEKMQ (reference sequence). Trimming took 5 bases from V and 4 from J, leaving 9 bases between them. CDR3 DNA sequence: TGTGCCAGCAGCCCCCCGGGATACAATGAGCAGTTCTTC. Amino acid sequence: CASSPPGYNEQFF.

V gene TRBV7-2 combines with J gene TRBJ1-5; TRBD1 might be the D (5 bases). In germline, CDR1 is SGHTA, CDR2 FQGNSA. The CDR3 extends over 16 amino acids. Trimming took off 1 base at V and 3 bases at J, with 13 bases between the two ends. CDR3 in DNA: TGTGCCAGCAGCTTAGGGGGCCGTGACTTCAATCAGCCCCAGCATTTT. Translating it yields CASSLGGRDFNQPQHF.

This clone showed up just once. The chain links TRBV5-1 to TRBJ2-2; D might be TRBD1 (5 bases). Trimming shortened V by 1 base and J by 1 base, and 8 bases separated the two germline ends. This CDR3 spans 15 amino acids. Germline V gene lookup returns CDR1 SGHRS and CDR2 YFSETQ. This CDR3 is CASSLLQGNTGELFF. The CDR3 DNA follows: TGCGCCAGCAGCTTGCTGCAGGGGAACACCGGGGAGCTGTTTTTT.

To note about this clone: Different DNA sequences within this sample yield the same CDR3. The J gene is TRBJ2-7, the V gene TRBV9; D could derive from TRBD1 or TRBD2 (6 bases each). The CDR3 spans 14 residues. The germline V and J ends were trimmed by 0 bases and 0 bases, with 7 bases remaining between them. Germline values: CDR1 SGDLS, CDR2 YYNGEE. The CDR3 region is CASSVEGGSYEQYF. Here the CDR3 DNA reads TGTGCCAGCAGCGTAGAGGGGGGCTCCTACGAGCAGTACTTC.